The clone carrying this T cell receptor (beta chain) was seen many times. Germline CDR1 and CDR2: KGHSH and LQKENI. The V end lost 3 bases, the J end lost 5 bases, and 10 bases lay between the germline ends. The CDR3 runs to 13 residues. Each CDR3 protein gets one entry after TCRdb re-called the 5' RACE reads with MiXCR. The sample includes tens of thousands of distinct CDR3 sequences, roughly 10% of them seen just once. This specimen comes from a study of neurological immune-mediated disorders. The rearrangement uses TRBV18 and TRBJ1-2, with D perhaps matching TRBD1 (5 bases). The clonotype originates from a woman aged 30 to 39 with HTLV-1-associated myelopathy (HAM/TSP). Input material: CD4+ T cells from blood. The CDR3 nucleotides read TGTGCCAGCTCACCCGACAGAGTTTATGGCTACACCTTC. Protein sequence: CASSPDRVYGYTF. The whole variable domain, remainder taken from reference TRBV18 and TRBJ1-2, is NAGVMQNPRHLVRRRGQEARLRCSPMKGHSHVYWYRQLPEEGLKFMVYLQKENIIDESGMPKERFSAEFPKEGPSILRIQQVVRGDSAAYFCASSPDRVYGYTFGSGTRLTVV.